Presented here are 2 T cell receptor beta chains from one specimen sequenced in a study of shared clonotypes between healthy human individuals. Sequencing was performed with immunoSEQ multiplex PCR; in TCRdb, only in-frame clones are kept and a portion is missing. The sample includes approximately 99,000 clones, more than 65% of them seen just once. Sequencing was done on a sample of memory CD8+ T cells sorted from blood. Subset specified: CD45RO+ cells pooled with CCR7-negative TemRA cells. Receptor source: a woman younger than 45 in good health.

This chain links TRBV6-4 with TRBJ1-2; D uncertain. Germline CDR1 MRHNA, CDR2 SNTAGT. This CDR3 region has 12 residues. V was cut by 10 bases and J by 5 bases, with 14 bases left in between. The CDR3 coding sequence is TGTGCCAAAAAGCATACGTTATATGGCTACACCTTC. Translation: CAKKHTLYGYTF.

The chain joins TRBV19 to TRBJ2-1; 15 bases are shared with TRBD2. Trimming removed 6 bases from V and 1 base from J; junction bases left unmatched: 4. CDR1 is LNHDA and CDR2 is SQIVND in the germline V gene (reference sequence). The CDR3 is made up of 17 amino acids. As DNA, the CDR3 is TGTGCCAGTAGGCCGGGACTAGCGGGAGGATCCTACAATGAGCAGTTCTTC. Amino acids: CASRPGLAGGSYNEQFF.